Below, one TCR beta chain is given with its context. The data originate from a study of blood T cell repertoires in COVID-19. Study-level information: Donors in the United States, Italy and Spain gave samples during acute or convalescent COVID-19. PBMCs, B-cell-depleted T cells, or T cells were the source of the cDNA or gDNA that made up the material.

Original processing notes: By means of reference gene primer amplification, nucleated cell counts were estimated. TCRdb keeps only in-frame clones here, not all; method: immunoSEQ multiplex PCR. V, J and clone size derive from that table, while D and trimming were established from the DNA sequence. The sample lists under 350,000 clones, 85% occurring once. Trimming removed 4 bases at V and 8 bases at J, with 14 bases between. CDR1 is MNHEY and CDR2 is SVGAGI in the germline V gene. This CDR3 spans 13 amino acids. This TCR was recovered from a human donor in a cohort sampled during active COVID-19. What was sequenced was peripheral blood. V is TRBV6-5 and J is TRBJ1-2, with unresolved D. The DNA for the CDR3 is TGTGCCAGCAGTTTAGGACTTAGCGGCGGCTACACCTTC. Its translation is CASSLGLSGGYTF.